The clone carrying this T cell receptor (beta chain) was seen once. Its antigen is unidentified. This sample stems from a study of cytomegalovirus exposure and HLA in healthy donors. Findings of the study overall: Cytomegalovirus association was assigned to around 150 TCR beta chains. Several V segments, TRBV6-2 and TRBV6-3 among them, could not be told apart and were dropped.

PCR was performed using 60 Vbeta and 13 Jbeta primers. Libraries were prepared by immunoSEQ multiplex PCR; TCRdb keeps only in-frame clonotypes and omits some of them. Of about 98,000 clones in the sample, less than 85% were seen once. The V gene end was trimmed by 2 bases and the J gene end by 1 base; junction bases not matched to a gene: 4. CDR3 length: 17 amino acids. Germline V gene data show CDR1 as SGHRS and CDR2 as YFSETQ. The V call is TRBV5-1, the J call TRBJ2-1, with 12 bases matching TRBD2. The origin of this receptor is a male donor in good health and CMV-seronegative. The source material was PBMCs. The CDR3 loop reads CASSFGLAGSSYNEQFF. The DNA of the CDR3 is TGCGCCAGCAGCTTCGGACTAGCGGGAAGTTCCTACAATGAGCAGTTCTTC.